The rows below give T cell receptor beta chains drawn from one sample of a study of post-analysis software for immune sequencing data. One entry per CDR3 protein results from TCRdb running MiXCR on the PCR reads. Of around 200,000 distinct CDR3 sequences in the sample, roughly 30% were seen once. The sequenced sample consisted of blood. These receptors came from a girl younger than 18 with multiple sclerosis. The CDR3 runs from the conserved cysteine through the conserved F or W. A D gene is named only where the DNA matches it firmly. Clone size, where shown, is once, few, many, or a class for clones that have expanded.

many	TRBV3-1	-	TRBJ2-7	TGTGCCAGCAGCTCGTCTGGACGGAGCTCCTACGAGCAGTACTTC	CASSSSGRSSYEQYF
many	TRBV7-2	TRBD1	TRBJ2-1	TGTGCCAGCATCCATCCGGGACAGGGCTCATCTTACAATGAGCAGTTCTTC	CASIHPGQGSSYNEQFF
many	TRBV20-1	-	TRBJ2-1	TGCAGTGCTAGAGATTACTCCGGGAGTTTTAATGAGCAGTTCTTC	CSARDYSGSFNEQFF
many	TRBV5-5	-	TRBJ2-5	TGTGCCAGCAGCTCATATGTGAAAGAGACCCAGTACTTC	CASSSYVKETQYF
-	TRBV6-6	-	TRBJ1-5	TGTGCCAGCAGTTTGGCCCCCAATCAGCCCCAGCATTTT	CASSLAPNQPQHF
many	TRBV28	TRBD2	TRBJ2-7	TGTGCCAGCAGTTTAATGCGGGTTCGAGCGGGAGTCAACGAGCAGTACTTC	CASSLMRVRAGVNEQYF
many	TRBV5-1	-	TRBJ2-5	TGCGCCAGCAGCGCCGACCCAGGGTCAGAGACCCAGTACTTC	CASSADPGSETQYF
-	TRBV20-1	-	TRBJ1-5	TGCGGTGCTCGTGACCCGATCGGGAATCAGCCCCAGCATTTT	CGARDPIGNQPQHF
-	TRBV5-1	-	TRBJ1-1	TGCGCCAGCAGCCCCCCCGAGGCGAACACTGAAGCTTTCTTT	CASSPPEANTEAFF
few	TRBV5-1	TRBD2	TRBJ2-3	TGCGCCAGCAGCTTGTACGGGGGGACTAGCACAGATACGCAGTATTTT	CASSLYGGTSTDTQYF
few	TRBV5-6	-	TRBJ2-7	TGTGCCAGCAGCTCCCAAGATGCCGTAGTACCCTACGAGCAGTACTTC	CASSSQDAVVPYEQYF
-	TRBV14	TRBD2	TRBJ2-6	TGTGCCAGCAGCCAAGATTTAGCGGGAGCTGGGGCCAACGTCCAGACTTTC	CASSQDLAGAGANVQTF
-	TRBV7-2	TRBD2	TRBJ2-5	TGTGCCAGCAGCCCTCTAGCGGGAGTCCCAGAGACCCAGTACTTC	CASSPLAGVPETQYF
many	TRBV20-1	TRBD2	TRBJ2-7	TGCAGTGCTAAACCAACCTTTGGGACTAGCGGGGGGTTGAGCTCCTACGAGCAGTACTTC	CSAKPTFGTSGGLSSYEQYF
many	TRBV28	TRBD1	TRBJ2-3	TGTGCCAGCAGTTCCCCGGGACAGGGCTCAGATACGCAGTATTTT	CASSSPGQGSDTQYF